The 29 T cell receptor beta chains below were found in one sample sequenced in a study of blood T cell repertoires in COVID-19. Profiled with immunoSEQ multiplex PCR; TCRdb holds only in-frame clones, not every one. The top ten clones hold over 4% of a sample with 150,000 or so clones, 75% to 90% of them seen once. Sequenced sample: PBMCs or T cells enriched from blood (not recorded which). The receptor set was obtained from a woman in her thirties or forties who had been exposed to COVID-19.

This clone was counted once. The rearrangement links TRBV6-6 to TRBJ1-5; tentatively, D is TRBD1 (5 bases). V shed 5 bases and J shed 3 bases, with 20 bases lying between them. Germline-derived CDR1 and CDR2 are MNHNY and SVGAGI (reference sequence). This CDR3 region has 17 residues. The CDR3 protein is CASSHGPTRGVNQPQHF. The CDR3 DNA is TGTGCCAGCAGTCACGGACCGACTAGGGGAGTCAATCAGCCCCAGCATTTT.

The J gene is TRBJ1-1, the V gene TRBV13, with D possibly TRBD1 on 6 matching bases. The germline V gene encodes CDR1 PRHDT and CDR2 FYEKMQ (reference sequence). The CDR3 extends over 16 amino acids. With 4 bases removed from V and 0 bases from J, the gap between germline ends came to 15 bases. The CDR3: CASSYRDRRLNTEAFF. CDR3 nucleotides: TGTGCCAGCAGCTATCGCGACAGGAGATTGAACACTGAAGCTTTCTTT.

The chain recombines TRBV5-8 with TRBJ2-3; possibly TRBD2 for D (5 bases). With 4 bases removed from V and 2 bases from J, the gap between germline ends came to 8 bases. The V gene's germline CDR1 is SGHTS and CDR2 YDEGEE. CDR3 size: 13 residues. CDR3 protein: CASSPGDTDTQYF. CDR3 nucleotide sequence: TGTGCCAGCAGCCCCGGGGACACAGATACGCAGTATTTT.

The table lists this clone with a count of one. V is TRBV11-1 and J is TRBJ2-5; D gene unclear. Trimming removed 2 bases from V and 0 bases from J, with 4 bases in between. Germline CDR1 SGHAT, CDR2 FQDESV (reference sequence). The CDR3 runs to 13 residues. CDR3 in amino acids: CASSLTNQETQYF. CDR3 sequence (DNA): TGTGCCAGCAGCTTAACTAACCAAGAGACCCAGTACTTC. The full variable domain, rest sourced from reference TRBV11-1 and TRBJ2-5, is EAEVAQSPRYKITEKSQAVAFWCDPISGHATLYWYRQILGQGPELLVQFQDESVVDDSQLPKDRFSAERLKGVDSTLKIQPAELGDSAMYLCASSLTNQETQYFGPGTRLLVL.

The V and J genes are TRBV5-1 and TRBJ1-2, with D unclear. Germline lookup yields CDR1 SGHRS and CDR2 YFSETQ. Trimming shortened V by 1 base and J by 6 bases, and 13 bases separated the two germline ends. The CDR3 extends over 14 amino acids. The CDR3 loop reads CASSLIAAWNGYTF. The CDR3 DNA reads TGCGCCAGCAGCTTGATTGCGGCATGGAATGGCTACACCTTC. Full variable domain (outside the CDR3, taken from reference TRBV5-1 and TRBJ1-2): KAGVTQTPRYLIKTRGQQVTLSCSPISGHRSVSWYQQTPGQGLQFLFEYFSETQRNKGNFPGRFSGRQFSNSRSEMNVSTLELGDSALYLCASSLIAAWNGYTFGSGTRLTVV.

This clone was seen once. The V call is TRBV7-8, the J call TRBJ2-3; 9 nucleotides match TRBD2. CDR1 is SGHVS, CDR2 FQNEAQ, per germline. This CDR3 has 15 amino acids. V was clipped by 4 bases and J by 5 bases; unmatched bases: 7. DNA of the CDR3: TGTGCCAGCAGCTCGATAGCGGGGGCTGAAGATACGCAGTATTTT. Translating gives CASSSIAGAEDTQYF.

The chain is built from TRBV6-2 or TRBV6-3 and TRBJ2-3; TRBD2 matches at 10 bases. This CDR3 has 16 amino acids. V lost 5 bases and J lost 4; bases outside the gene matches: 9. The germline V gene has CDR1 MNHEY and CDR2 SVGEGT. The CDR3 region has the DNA TGTGCCAGCAGTAAGTCTAGCGGGAGTGAGGCAGATACGCAGTATTTT. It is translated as CASSKSSGSEADTQYF.

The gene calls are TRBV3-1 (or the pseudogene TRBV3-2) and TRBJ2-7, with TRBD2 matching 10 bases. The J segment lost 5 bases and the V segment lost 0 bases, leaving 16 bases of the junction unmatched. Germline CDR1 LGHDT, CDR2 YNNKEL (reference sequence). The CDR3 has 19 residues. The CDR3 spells CASSQDRGGSAGGLHEQYF. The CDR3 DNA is TGTGCCAGCAGCCAAGATCGGGGGGGTTCAGCGGGAGGGCTCCACGAGCAGTACTTC.

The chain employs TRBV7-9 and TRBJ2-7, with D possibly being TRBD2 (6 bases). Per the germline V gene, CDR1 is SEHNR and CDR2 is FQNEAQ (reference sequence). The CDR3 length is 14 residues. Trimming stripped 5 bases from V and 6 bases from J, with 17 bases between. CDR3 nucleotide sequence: TGTGCCAGCAGCCTTAGGGGAGGCTCGGTCGAGCAGTACTTC. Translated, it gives CASSLRGGSVEQYF.

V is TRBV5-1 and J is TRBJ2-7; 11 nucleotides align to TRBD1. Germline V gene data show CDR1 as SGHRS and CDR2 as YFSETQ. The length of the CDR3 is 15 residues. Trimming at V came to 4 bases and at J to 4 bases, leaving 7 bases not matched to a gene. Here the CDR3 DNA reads TGCGCCAGCAGCACCTCCGGGACAGGGGGATACGAGCAGTACTTC. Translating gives CASSTSGTGGYEQYF.

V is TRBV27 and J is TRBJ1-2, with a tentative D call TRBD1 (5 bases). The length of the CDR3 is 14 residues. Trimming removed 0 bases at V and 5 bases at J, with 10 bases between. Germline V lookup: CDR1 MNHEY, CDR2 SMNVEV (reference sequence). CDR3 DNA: TGTGCCAGCAGTTTATCGGCTGGGGGGTATGGCTACACCTTC. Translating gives CASSLSAGGYGYTF.

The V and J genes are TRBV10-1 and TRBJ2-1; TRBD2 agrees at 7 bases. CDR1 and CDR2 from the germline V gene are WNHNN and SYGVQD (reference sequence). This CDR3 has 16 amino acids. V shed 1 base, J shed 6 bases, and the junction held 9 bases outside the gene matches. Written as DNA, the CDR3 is TGCGCCAGCAGTGAGTATCCGGGAGGTCGGAGCAATGAGCAGTTCTTC. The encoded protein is CASSEYPGGRSNEQFF.

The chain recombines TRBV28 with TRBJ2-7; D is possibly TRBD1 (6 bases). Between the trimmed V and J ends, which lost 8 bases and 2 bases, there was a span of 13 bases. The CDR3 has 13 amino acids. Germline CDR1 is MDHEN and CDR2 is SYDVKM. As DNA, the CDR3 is TGTGCCAGCGGACCGGGACACCCCTACGAGCAGTACTTC. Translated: CASGPGHPYEQYF.

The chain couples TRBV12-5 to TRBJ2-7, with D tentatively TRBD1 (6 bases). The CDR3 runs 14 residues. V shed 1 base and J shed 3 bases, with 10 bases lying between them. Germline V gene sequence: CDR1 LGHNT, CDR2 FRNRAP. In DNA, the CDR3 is TGTGCTAGTGGTTTGGCTTGGACAGACTACGAGCAGTACTTC. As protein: CASGLAWTDYEQYF. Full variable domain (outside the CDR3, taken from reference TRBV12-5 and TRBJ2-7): DARVTQTPRHKVTEMGQEVTMRCQPILGHNTVFWYRQTMMQGLELLAYFRNRAPLDDSGMPKDRFSAEMPDATLATLKIQPSEPRDSAVYFCASGLAWTDYEQYFGPGTRLTVT.

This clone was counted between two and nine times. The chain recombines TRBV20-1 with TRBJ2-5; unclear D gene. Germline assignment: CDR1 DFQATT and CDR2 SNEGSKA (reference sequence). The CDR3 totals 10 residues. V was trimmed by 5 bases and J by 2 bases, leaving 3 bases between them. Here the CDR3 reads CSAPQETQYF. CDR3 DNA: TGCAGTGCTCCACAAGAGACCCAGTACTTC.

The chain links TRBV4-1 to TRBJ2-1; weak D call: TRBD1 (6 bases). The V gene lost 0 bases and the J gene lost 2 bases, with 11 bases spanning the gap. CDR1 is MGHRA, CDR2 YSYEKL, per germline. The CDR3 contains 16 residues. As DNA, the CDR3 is TGCGCCAGCAGCCAAGAATATCAGGGGCCCTACAATGAGCAGTTCTTC. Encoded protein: CASSQEYQGPYNEQFF.

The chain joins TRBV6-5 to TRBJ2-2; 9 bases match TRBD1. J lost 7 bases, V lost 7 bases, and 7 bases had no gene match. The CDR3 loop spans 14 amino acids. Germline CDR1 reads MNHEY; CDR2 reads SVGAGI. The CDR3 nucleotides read TGTGCCAGCATTCCGGGACAGGGTATCGGGGAGCTGTTTTTT. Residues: CASIPGQGIGELFF.

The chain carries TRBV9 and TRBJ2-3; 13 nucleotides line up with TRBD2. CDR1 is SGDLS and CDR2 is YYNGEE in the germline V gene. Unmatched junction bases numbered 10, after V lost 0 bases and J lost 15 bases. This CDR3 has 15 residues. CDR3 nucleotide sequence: TGTGCCAGCAGCGTAGAGTCGGGGGGACTAGCGGGGAATTATTTT. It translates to CASSVESGGLAGNYF.

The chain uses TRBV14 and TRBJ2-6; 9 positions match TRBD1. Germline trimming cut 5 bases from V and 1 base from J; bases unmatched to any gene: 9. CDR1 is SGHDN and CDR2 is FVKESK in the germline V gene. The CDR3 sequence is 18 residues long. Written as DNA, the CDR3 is TGTGCCAGCAGCTTTTGGGACAGGGCTCCATCTGGGGCCAACGTCCTGACTTTC. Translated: CASSFWDRAPSGANVLTF.

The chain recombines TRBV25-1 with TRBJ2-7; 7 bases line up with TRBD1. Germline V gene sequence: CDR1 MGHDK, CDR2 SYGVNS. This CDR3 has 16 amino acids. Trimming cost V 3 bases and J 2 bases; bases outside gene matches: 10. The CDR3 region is CASSDRQRQGTYEQYF. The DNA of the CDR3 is TGTGCCAGCAGTGACCGGCAAAGACAGGGCACCTACGAGCAGTACTTC.

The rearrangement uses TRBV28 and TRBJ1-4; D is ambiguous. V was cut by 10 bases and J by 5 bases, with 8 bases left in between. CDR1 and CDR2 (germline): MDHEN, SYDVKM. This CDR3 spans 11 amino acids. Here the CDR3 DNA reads TGTGCCACTGAGCTCAATGAAAAACTGTTTTTT. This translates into CATELNEKLFF.

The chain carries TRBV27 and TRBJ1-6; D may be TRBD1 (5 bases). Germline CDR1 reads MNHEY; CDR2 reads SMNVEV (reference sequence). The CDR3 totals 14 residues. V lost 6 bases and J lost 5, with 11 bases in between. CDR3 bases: TGTGCCAGCAGGATTTTACAGGATAATTCACCCCTCCACTTT. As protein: CASRILQDNSPLHF.

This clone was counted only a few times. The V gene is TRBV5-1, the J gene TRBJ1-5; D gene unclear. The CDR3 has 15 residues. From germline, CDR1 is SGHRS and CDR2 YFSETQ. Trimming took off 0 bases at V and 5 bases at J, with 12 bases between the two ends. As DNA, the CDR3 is TGCGCCAGCAGCTTGGCACCGGGATTTGATCAGCCCCAGCATTTT. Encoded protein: CASSLAPGFDQPQHF.

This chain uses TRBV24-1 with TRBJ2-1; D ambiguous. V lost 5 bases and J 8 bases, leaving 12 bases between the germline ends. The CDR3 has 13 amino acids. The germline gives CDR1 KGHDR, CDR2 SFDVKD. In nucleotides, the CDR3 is TGTGCCACCAGTGGGCGACAAGTCGATGAGCAGTTCTTC. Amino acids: CATSGRQVDEQFF.

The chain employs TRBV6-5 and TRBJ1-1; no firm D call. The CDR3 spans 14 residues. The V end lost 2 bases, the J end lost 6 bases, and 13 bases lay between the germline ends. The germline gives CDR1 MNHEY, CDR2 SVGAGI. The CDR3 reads CASSYQVMSPEAFF. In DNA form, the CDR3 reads TGTGCCAGCAGTTACCAGGTCATGAGCCCTGAAGCTTTCTTT.

In DNA, the CDR3 is TGCGCCAGCAGCCGTCACAGGGGGCAGGATGGCTACACCTTC. It codes for CASSRHRGQDGYTF. The chain uses TRBV4-1 and TRBJ1-2, with 9 bases fitting TRBD1. Looked up from germline, CDR1 is MGHRA and CDR2 is YSYEKL. J gave up 6 bases and V 4 bases, and 6 bases lay outside the gene matches. This CDR3 has 14 amino acids.

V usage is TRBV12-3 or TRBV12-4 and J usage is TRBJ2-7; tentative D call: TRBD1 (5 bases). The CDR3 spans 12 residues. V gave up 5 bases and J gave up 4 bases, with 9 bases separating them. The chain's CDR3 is CASSARAYEQYF. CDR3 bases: TGTGCCAGCAGTGCCAGGGCTTACGAGCAGTACTTC.

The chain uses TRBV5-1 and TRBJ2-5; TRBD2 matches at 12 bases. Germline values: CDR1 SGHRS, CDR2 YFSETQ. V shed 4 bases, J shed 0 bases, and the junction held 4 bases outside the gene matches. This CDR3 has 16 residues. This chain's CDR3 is CASSPGLAGNQETQYF. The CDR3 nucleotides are TGCGCCAGCAGCCCAGGACTAGCGGGAAACCAAGAGACCCAGTACTTC.

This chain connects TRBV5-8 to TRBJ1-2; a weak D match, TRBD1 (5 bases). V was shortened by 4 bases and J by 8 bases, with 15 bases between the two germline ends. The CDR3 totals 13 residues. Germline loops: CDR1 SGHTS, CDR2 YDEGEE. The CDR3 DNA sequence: TGTGCCAGCAGCCCCCCAAGGGGATTGGGCTACACCTTC. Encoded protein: CASSPPRGLGYTF.